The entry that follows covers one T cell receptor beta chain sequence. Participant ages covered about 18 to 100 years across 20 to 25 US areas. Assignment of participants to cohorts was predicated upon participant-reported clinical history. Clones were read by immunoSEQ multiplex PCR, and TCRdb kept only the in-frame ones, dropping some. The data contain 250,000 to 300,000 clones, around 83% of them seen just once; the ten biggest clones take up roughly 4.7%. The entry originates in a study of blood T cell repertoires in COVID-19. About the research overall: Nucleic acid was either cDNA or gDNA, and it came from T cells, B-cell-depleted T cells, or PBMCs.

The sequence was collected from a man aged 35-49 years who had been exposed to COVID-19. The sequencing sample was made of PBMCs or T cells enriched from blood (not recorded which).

The CDR3 coding sequence is TGTGCCAGCAGCCGCGGGGGCTCCTACAATGAGCAGTTCTTC. It codes for CASSRGGSYNEQFF. The chain uses TRBV9 and TRBJ2-1; 7 nucleotides agree with TRBD2. The V gene end was trimmed by 4 bases and the J gene end by 0 bases; junction bases not matched to a gene: 1. Germline CDR1 is SGDLS and CDR2 is YYNGEE. This CDR3 spans 14 amino acids. Full variable domain (rest looked up from reference TRBV9 and TRBJ2-1): DSGVTQTPKHLITATGQRVTLRCSPRSGDLSVYWYQQSLDQGLQFLIQYYNGEERAKGNILERFSAQQFPDLHSELNLSSLELGDSALYFCASSRGGSYNEQFFGPGTRLTVL.